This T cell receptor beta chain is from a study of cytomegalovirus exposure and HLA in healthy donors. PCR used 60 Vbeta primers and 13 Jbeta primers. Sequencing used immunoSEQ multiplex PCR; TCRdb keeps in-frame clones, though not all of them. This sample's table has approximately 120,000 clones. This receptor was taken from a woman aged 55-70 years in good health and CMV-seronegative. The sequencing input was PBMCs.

CDR3 nucleotide sequence: TGTGCCAGCAGTTTAGGGCGGACAGGAGGCACTGAAGCTTTCTTT. Residues: CASSLGRTGGTEAFF. V is TRBV27 and J is TRBJ1-1, with 7 bases that match TRBD1. This CDR3 is built from 15 residues. Germline CDR1 is MNHEY and CDR2 is SMNVEV (reference sequence). The V segment lost 2 bases and the J segment 4 bases; nucleotides outside the gene matches: 7.